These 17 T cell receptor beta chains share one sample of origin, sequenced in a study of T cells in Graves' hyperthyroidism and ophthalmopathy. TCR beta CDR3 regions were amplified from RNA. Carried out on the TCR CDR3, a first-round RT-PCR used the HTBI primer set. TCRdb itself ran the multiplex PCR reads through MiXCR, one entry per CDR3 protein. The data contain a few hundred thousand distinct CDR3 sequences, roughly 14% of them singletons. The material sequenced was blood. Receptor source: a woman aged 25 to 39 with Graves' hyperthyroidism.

CDR3: CSVEGTYTEAFF. The CDR3 region has the DNA TGCAGCGTTGAAGGGACTTACACTGAAGCTTTCTTT. The J gene is TRBJ1-1, the V gene TRBV29-1; no clear D. CDR1 and CDR2 (germline): SQVTM, ANQGSEA. Trimming left V 1 base short and J 3 bases short, with 6 bases between. The CDR3 has 12 amino acids.

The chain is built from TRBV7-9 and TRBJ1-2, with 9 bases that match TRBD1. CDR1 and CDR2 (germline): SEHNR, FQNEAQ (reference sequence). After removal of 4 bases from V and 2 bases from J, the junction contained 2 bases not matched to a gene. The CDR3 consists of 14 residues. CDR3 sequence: CASSSGTGNYGYTF. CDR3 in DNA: TGTGCCAGCAGCTCCGGGACAGGGAACTATGGCTACACCTTC.

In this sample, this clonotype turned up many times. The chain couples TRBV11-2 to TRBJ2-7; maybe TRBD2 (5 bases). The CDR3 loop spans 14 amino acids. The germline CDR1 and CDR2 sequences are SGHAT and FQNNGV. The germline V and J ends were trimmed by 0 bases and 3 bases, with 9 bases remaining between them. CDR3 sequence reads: CASSLDGGYYEQYF. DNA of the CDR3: TGTGCCAGCAGCTTAGACGGCGGGTACTACGAGCAGTACTTC.

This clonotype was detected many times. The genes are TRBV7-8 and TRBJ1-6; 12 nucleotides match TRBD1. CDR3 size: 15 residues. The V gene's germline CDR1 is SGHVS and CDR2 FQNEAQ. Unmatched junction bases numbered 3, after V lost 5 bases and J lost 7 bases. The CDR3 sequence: CASSTGTGGNSPLHF. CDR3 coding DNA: TGTGCCAGCAGCACCGGGACAGGGGGCAATTCACCCCTCCACTTT.

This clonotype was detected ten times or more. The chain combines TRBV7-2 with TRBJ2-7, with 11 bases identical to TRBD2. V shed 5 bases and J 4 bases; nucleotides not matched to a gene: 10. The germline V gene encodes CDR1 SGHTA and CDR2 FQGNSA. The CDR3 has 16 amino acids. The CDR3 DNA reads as TGTGCCAGCAGCGAGGGGGGGCTAGCGGGAGGTTACGAGCAGTACTTC. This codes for CASSEGGLAGGYEQYF.

The CDR3 loop is CSADRVNQPQHF. CDR3 coding DNA: TGCAGTGCTGACAGGGTAAATCAGCCCCAGCATTTT. The V gene is TRBV20-1, the J gene TRBJ1-5, with TRBD1 matching 7 bases. V was pared by 5 bases and J by 4 bases, with 2 bases of the junction left unmatched. CDR1 and CDR2 from the germline V gene are DFQATT and SNEGSKA (reference sequence). There are 12 residues in the CDR3.

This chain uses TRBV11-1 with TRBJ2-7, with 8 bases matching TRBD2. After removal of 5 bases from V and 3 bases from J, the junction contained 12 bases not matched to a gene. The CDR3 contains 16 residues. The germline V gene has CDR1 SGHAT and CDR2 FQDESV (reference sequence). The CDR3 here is CASSLKISGTFYEQYF. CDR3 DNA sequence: TGTGCCAGCAGCCTGAAAATTAGCGGGACCTTCTACGAGCAGTACTTC. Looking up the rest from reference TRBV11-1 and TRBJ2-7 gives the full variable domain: EAEVAQSPRYKITEKSQAVAFWCDPISGHATLYWYRQILGQGPELLVQFQDESVVDDSQLPKDRFSAERLKGVDSTLKIQPAELGDSAMYLCASSLKISGTFYEQYFGPGTRLTVT.

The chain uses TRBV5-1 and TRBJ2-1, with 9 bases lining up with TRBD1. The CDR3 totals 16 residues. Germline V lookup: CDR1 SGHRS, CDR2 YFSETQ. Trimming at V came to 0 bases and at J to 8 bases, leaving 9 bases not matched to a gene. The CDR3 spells CASSLAVTGDRDEQFF. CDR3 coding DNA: TGCGCCAGCAGCTTGGCCGTGACAGGGGACAGGGATGAGCAGTTCTTC.

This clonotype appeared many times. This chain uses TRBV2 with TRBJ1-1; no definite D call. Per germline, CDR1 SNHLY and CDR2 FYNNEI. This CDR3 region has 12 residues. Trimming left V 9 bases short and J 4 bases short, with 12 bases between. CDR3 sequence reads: CASRREATEAFF. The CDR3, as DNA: TGTGCCAGTAGGAGGGAGGCCACTGAAGCTTTCTTT.

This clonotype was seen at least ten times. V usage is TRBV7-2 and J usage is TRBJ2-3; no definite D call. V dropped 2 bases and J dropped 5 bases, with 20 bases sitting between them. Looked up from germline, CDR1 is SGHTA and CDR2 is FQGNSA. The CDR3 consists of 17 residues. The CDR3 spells CASSLNFARPGGDTQYF. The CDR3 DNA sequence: TGTGCCAGCAGCTTAAACTTCGCCAGGCCAGGCGGAGATACGCAGTATTTT. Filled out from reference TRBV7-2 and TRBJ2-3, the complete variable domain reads GAGVSQSPSNKVTEKGKDVELRCDPISGHTALYWYRQSLGQGLEFLIYFQGNSAPDKSGLPSDRFSAERTGGSVSTLTIQRTQQEDSAVYLCASSLNFARPGGDTQYFGPGTRLTVL.

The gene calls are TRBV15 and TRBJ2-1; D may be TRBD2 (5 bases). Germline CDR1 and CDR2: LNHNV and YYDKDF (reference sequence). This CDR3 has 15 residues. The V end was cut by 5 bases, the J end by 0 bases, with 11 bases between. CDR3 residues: CATSLALHSYNEQFF. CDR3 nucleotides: TGTGCCACCAGCCTAGCTTTACACTCCTACAATGAGCAGTTCTTC.

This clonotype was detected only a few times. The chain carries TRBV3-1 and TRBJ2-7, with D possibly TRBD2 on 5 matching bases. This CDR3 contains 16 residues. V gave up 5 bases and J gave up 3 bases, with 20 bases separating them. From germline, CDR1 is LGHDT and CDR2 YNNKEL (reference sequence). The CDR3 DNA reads TGTGCCAGCAGCAACCGGGCTCGGGGTTCGAGCTACGAGCAGTACTTC. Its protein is CASSNRARGSSYEQYF.

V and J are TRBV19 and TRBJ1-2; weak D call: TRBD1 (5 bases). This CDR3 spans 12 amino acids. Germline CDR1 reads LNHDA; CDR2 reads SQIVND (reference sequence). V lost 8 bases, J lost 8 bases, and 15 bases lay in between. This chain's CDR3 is CASVQWGYGYTF. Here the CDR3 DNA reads TGTGCCAGTGTCCAATGGGGGTACGGCTACACCTTC.

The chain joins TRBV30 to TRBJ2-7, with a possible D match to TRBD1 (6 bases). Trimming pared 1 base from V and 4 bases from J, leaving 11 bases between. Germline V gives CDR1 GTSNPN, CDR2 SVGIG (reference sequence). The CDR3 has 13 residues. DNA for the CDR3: TGTGCCTGGAGTGAGGCAGGGGTATACGAGCAGTACTTC. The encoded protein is CAWSEAGVYEQYF.

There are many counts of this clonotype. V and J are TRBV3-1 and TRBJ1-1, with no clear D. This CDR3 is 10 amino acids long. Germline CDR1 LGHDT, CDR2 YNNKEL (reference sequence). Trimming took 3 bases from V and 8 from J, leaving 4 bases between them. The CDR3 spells CASSHPEAFF. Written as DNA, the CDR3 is TGTGCCAGCAGCCACCCGGAAGCTTTCTTT.

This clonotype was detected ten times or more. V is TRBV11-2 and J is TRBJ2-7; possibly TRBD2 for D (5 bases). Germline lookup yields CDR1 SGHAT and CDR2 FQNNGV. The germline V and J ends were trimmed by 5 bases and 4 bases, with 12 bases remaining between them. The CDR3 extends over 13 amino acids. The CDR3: CASSPRGLYEQYF. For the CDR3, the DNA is TGTGCCAGCAGCCCCAGAGGACTTTACGAGCAGTACTTC.

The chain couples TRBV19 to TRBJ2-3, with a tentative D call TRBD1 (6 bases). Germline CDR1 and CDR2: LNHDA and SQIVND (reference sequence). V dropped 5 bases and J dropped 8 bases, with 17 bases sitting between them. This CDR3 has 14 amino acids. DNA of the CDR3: TGTGCCAGTAGTGTGGGACACCAGACCGGTACGCAGTATTTT. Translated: CASSVGHQTGTQYF.